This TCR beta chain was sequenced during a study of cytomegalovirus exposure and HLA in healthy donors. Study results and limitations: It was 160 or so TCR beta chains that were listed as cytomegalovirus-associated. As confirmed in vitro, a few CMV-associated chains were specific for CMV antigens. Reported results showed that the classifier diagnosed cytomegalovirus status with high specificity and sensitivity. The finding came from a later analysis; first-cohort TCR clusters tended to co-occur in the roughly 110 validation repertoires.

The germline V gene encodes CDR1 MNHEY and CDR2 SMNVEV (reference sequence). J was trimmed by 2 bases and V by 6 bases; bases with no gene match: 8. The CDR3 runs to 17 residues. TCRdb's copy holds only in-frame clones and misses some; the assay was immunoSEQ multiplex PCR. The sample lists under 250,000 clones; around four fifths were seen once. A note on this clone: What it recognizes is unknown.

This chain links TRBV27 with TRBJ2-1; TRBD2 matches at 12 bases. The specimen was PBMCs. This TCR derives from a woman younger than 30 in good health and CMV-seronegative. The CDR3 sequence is CASSPLAGGRTYNEQFF. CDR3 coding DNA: TGTGCCAGCAGCCCACTAGCGGGGGGCAGGACCTACAATGAGCAGTTCTTC.